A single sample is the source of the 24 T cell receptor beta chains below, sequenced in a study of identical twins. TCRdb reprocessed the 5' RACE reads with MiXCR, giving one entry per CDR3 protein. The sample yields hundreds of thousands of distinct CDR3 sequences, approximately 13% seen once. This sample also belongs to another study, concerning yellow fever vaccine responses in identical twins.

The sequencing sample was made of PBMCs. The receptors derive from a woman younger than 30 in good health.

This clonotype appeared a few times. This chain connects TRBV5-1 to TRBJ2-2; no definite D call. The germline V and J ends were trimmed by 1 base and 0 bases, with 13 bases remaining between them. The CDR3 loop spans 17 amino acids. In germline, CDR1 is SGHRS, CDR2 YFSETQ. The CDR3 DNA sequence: TGCGCCAGCAGCTTGTCTCTGGTTCTCGCGAACACCGGGGAGCTGTTTTTT. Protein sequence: CASSLSLVLANTGELFF.

This chain's CDR3 is CASSETTGNYGYTF. The CDR3, as DNA: TGTGCCAGCAGTGAGACAACAGGGAACTATGGCTACACCTTC. The chain carries TRBV2 and TRBJ1-2, with a weak D call TRBD1 (6 bases). CDR1 and CDR2 from the germline V gene are SNHLY and FYNNEI. Trimming removed 3 bases from V and 2 bases from J, with 10 bases in between. This CDR3 has 14 amino acids.

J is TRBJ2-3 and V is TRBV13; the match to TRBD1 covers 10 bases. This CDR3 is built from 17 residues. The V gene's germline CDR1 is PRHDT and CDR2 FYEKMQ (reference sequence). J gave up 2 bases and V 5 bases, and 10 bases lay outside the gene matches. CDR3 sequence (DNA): TGTGCCAGCAGCCGTACCGTGGACAGGGGGTTCACAGATACGCAGTATTTT. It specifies CASSRTVDRGFTDTQYF. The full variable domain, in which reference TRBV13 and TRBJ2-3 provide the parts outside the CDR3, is AAGVIQSPRHLIKEKRETATLKCYPIPRHDTVYWYQQGPGQDPQFLISFYEKMQSDKGSIPDRFSAQQFSDYHSELNMSSLELGDSALYFCASSRTVDRGFTDTQYFGPGTRLTVL.

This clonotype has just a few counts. The CDR3, as DNA: TGTGCCACCAGCACCCGCACGGGGGGGGGCCTTAATACGCAGTATTTT. Its translation: CATSTRTGGGLNTQYF. V gene TRBV15 combines with J gene TRBJ2-3, with TRBD2 matching over 8 bases. Germline lookup yields CDR1 LNHNV and CDR2 YYDKDF (reference sequence). The CDR3 contains 16 residues. The V segment lost 4 bases and the J segment 7 bases; nucleotides outside the gene matches: 13.

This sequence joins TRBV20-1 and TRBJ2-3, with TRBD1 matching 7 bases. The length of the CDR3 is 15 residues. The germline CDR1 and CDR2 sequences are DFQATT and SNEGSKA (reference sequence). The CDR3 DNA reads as TGCAGCGGGGACAGAACAGGGGCGTCCACAGATACGCAGTATTTT. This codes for CSGDRTGASTDTQYF.

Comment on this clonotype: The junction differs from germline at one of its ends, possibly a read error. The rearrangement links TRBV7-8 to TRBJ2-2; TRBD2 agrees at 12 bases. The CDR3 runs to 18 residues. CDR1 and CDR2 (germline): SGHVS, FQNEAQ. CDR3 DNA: TGTGCCAGCAGCTTACCCAGGACTAGCGGGATTAATACCGGGGATCTGTTTTTT. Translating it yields CASSLPRTSGINTGDLFF.

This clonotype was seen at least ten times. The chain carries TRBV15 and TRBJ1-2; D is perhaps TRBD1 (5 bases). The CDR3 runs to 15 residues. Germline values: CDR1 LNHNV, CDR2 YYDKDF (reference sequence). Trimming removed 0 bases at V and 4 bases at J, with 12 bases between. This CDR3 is CATSRDRAGGYGYTF. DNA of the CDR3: TGTGCCACCAGCAGAGACAGGGCCGGGGGCTATGGCTACACCTTC.

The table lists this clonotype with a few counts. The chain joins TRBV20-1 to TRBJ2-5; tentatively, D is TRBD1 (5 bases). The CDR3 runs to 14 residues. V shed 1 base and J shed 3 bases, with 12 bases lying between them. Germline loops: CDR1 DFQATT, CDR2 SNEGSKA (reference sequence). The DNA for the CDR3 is TGCAGTGCTAGAGTTGAAAGGGGCGAAGAGACCCAGTACTTC. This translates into CSARVERGEETQYF.

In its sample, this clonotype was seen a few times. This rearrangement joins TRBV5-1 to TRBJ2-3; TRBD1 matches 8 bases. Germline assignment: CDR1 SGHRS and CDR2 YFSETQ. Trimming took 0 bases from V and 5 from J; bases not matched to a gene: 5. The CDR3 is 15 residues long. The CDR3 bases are TGCGCCAGCAGCTTGGGCCTGGACAGGGTAGATACGCAGTATTTT. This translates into CASSLGLDRVDTQYF.

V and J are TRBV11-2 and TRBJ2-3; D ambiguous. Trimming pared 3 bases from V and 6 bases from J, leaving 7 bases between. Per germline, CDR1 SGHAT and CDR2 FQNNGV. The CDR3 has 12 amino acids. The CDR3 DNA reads TGTGCCAGCAGCTTCGAAGGCGATACGCAGTATTTT. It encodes CASSFEGDTQYF.

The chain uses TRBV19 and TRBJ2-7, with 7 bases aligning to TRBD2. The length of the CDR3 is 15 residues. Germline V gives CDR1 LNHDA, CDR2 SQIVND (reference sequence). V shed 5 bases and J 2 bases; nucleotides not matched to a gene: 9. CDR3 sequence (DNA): TGTGCCAGTAGTGCCTCCGGGACTACCACCTACGAGCAGTACTTC. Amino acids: CASSASGTTTYEQYF. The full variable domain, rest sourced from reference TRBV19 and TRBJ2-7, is DGGITQSPKYLFRKEGQNVTLSCEQNLNHDAMYWYRQDPGQGLRLIYYSQIVNDFQKGDIAEGYSVSREKKESFPLTVTSAQKNPTAFYLCASSASGTTTYEQYFGPGTRLTVT.

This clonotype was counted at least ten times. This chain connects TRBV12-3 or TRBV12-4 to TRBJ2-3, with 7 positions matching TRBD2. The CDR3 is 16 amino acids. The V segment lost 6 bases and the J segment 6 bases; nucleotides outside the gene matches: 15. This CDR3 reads CASRPLGLRFSDTQYF. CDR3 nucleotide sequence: TGTGCCAGCAGGCCCCTGGGACTACGTTTCTCGGATACGCAGTATTTT.

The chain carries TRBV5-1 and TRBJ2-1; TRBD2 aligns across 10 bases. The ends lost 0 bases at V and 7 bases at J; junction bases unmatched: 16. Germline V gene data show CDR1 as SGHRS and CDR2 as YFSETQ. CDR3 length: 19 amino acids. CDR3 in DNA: TGCGCCAGCAGCTTGGGACAGTCGTTGCGTCTAGCGGGAGTTAATGAGCAGTTCTTC. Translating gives CASSLGQSLRLAGVNEQFF.

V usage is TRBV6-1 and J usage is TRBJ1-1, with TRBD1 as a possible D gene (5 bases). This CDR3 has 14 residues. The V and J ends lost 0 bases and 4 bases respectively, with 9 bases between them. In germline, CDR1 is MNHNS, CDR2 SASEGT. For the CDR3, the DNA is TGTGCCAGCAGTGAAGCGGCAGGGACCACTGAAGCTTTCTTT. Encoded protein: CASSEAAGTTEAFF.

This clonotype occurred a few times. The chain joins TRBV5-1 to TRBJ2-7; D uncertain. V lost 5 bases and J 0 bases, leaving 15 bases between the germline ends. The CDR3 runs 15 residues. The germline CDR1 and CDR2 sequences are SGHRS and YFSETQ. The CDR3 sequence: CASSQSGGSSYEQYF. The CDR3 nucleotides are TGCGCCAGCAGTCAGAGTGGCGGAAGCTCCTACGAGCAGTACTTC.

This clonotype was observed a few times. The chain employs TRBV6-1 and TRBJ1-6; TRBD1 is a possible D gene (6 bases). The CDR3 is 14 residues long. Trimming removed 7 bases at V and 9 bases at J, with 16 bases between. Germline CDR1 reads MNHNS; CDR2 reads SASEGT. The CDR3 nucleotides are TGTGCCAGCACCCCGACAGGCGAAAGTTCACCCCTCCACTTT. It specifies CASTPTGESSPLHF.

The CDR3 DNA follows: TGTGCCAGCACCCTGGACCGGGTGTCCTACGAGCAGTACTTC. This translates into CASTLDRVSYEQYF. The chain recombines TRBV2 with TRBJ2-7; D not certain. This CDR3 comprises 14 residues. V lost 7 bases and J 1 base, leaving 14 bases between the germline ends. The V gene's germline CDR1 is SNHLY and CDR2 FYNNEI.

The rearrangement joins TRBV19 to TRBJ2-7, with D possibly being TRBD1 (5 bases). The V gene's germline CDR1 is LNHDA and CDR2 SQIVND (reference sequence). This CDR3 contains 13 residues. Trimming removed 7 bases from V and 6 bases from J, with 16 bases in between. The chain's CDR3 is CASKPDRLAEQYF. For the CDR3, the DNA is TGTGCCAGTAAGCCTGACAGATTAGCCGAGCAGTACTTC.

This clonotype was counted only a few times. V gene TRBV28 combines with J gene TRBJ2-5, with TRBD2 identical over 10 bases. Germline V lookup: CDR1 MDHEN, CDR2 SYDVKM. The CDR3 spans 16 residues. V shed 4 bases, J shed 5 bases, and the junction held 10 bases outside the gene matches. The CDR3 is CASSSRLAGLGETQYF. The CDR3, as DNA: TGTGCCAGCAGTTCCAGACTAGCGGGTCTGGGGGAGACCCAGTACTTC. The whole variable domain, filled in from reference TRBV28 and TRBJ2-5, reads DVKVTQSSRYLVKRTGEKVFLECVQDMDHENMFWYRQDPGLGLRLIYFSYDVKMKEKGDIPEGYSVSREKKERFSLILESASTNQTSMYLCASSSRLAGLGETQYFGPGTRLLVL.

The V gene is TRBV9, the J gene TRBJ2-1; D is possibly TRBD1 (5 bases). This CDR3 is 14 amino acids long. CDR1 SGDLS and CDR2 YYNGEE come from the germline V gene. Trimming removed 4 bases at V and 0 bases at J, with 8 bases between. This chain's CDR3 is CASSTQASYNEQFF. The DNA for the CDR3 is TGTGCCAGCAGCACACAGGCCTCCTACAATGAGCAGTTCTTC.

CDR3 DNA sequence: TGCGCCAGCAGCCAAGGAGGGTTTTACAATCAGCCCCAGCATTTT. Translating gives CASSQGGFYNQPQHF. The gene calls are TRBV4-1 and TRBJ1-5; no clear D gene. This CDR3 region has 15 residues. Trimming took off 1 base at V and 3 bases at J, with 10 bases between the two ends. CDR1 and CDR2 from the germline V gene are MGHRA and YSYEKL.

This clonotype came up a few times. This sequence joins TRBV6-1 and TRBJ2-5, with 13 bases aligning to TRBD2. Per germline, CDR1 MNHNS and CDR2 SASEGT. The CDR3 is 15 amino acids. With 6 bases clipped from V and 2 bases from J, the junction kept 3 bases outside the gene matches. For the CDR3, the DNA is TGTGCCAGCAGACTAGCGGGGGGGCGACAAGAGACCCAGTACTTC. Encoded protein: CASRLAGGRQETQYF.

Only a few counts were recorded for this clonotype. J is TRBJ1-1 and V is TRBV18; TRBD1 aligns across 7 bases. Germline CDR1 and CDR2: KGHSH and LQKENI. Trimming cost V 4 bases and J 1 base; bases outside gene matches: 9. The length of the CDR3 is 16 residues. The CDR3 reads CASSLTGVTENTEAFF. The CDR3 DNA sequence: TGTGCCAGCTCACTAACAGGGGTCACGGAGAACACTGAAGCTTTCTTT.

The CDR3 reads CSARDQAGTSGNTIYF. The DNA of the CDR3 is TGCAGTGCTAGAGATCAGGCCGGGACCTCTGGAAACACCATATATTTT. The chain employs TRBV20-1 and TRBJ1-3; maybe TRBD1 (5 bases). This CDR3 comprises 16 residues. Trimming removed 0 bases from V and 0 bases from J, with 12 bases in between. Per germline, CDR1 DFQATT and CDR2 SNEGSKA (reference sequence).